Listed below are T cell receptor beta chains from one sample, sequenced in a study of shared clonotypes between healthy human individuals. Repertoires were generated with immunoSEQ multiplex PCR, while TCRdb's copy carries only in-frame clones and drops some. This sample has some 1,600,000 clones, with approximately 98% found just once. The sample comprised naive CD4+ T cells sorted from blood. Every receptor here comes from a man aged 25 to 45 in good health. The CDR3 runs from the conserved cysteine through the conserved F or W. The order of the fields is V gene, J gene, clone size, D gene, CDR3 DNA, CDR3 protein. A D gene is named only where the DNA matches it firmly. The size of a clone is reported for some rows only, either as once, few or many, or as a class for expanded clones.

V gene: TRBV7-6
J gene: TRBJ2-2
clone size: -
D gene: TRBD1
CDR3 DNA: TGTGCCAGCAGCCCCTGGGACAGACTTAACACCGGGGAGCTGTTTTTT
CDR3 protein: CASSPWDRLNTGELFF

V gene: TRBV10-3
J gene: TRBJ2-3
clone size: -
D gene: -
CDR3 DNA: TGTGCCACCAGGGGGGAAGCAGATACGCAGTATTTT
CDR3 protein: CATRGEADTQYF

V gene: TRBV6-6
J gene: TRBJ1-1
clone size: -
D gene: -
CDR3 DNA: TGTGCCAGCAGTTACGCTACAGGTAGAGTTTCTGAAGCTTTCTTT
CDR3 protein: CASSYATGRVSEAFF

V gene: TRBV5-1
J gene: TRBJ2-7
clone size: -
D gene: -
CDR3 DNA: TGCGCCAGCAGCTTGGGAACCTCGGGGGACGGTTTCTACGAGCAGTACTTC
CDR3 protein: CASSLGTSGDGFYEQYF

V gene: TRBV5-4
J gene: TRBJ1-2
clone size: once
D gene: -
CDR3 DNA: TGTGCCAGCAGCTTGGAGTACGGATTGCTTTATGGCTACACCTTC
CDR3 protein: CASSLEYGLLYGYTF

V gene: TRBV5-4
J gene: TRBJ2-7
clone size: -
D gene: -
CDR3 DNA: TGTGCCAGCAGCACAAGCGGCAGGAGCTCCTACGAGCAGTACTTC
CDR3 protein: CASSTSGRSSYEQYF

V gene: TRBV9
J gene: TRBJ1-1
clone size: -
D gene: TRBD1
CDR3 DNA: TGTGCCAGCAGCTTCCGACAGGGGGCTGAAGCTTTCTTT
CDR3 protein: CASSFRQGAEAFF

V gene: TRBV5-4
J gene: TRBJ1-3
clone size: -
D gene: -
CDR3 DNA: TGTGCCAGCAGCTTGAGGGCTGGAAACACCATATATTTT
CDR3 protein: CASSLRAGNTIYF

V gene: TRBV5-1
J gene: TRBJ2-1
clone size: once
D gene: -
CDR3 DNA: TGCGCCAGCAGCTTGGTTGACGAGATACCGGGACTCTTC
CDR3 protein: CASSLVDEIPGLF

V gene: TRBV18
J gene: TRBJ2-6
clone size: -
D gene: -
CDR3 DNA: TGTGCCAGCTCACCAGGGGCAATGTCTGGGGCCAACGTCCTGACTTTC
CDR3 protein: CASSPGAMSGANVLTF

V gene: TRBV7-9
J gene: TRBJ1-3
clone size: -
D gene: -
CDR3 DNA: TGTGCCAGCAGCCAGAGAATAGGTGCGGGGAGCTCTGGAAACACCATATATTTT
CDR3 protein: CASSQRIGAGSSGNTIYF

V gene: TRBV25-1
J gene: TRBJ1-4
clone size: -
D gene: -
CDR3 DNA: TGTGCCAGCAGTGAGACAGCAACTAATGAAAAACTGTTTTTT
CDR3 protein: CASSETATNEKLFF

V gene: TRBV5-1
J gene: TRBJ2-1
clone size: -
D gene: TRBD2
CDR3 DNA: TGCGCCAGCAGCACAGGGACTAGAAGACGGAGCTCCTACAATGAGCAGTTCTTC
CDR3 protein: CASSTGTRRRSSYNEQFF

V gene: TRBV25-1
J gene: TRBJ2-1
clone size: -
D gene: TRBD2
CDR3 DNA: TGTGCCAGCAGTGAAATCGGGAGGGCCTTAAGCAATGAGCAGTTCTTC
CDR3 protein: CASSEIGRALSNEQFF

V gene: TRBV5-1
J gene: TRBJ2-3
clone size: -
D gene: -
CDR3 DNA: TGCGCCAGCAGCTATGATGGCACAGATACGCAGTATTTT
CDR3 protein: CASSYDGTDTQYF

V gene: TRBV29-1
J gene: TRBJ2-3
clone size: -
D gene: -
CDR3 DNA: TGCAGCGTTGAAGTGTCAGATACGCAGTATTTT
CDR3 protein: CSVEVSDTQYF

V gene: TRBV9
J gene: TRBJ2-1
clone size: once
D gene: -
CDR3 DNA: TGTGCCAGCAGCGAACGGGACTCGTGGTACAATGAGCAGTTCTTC
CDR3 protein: CASSERDSWYNEQFF

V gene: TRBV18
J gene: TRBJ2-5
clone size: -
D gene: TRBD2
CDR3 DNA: TGTGCCAGCGCAGCACCGGGAGGAGAGACCCAGTACTTC
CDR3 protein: CASAAPGGETQYF

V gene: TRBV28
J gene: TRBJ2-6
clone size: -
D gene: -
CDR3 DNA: TGTGCCAGCAGTTTATTATTATCTGGGGCCAACGTCCTGACTTTC
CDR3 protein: CASSLLLSGANVLTF

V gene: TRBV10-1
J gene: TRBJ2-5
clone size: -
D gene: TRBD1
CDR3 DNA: TGCGCCAGCAGTGGACAGGGAGAGACCCAGTACTTC
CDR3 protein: CASSGQGETQYF

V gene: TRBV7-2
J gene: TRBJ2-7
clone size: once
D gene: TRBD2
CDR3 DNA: TGTGCCAGCAGCCCGACTAGCGGGAGCTCCTACGAGCAGTACTTC
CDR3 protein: CASSPTSGSSYEQYF

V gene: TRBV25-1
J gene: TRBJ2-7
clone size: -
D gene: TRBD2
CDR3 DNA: TGTGCCAGCAGTGTCCCCGGGACTAGCGGGAGTTTACACTTC
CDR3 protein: CASSVPGTSGSLHF

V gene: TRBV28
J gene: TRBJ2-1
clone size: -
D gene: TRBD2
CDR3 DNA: TGTGCCAGCAGTGTACTAGCGGGGGACTTTAATGAGCAGTTCTTC
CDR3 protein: CASSVLAGDFNEQFF

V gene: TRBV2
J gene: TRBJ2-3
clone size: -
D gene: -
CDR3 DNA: TGTGCCAGCAGTGAAGTGACTAGGGCAGATACGCAGTATTTT
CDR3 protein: CASSEVTRADTQYF

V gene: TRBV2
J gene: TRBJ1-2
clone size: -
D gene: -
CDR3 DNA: TGTGCCAGCAGTGGCTCTGCCGGGACAAACTATGGCTACACCTTC
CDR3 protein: CASSGSAGTNYGYTF

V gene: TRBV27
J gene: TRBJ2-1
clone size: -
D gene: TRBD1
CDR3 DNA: TGTGCCAGCAGCCGACAGGGGAAAAACAATGAGCAGTTCTTC
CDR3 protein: CASSRQGKNNEQFF

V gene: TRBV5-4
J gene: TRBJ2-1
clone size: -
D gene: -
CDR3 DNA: TGTGCCAGCAGCTTGATTACCACCGACAATGAGCAGTTCTTC
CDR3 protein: CASSLITTDNEQFF

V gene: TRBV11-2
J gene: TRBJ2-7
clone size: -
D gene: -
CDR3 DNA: TGTGCCAGCAGCTTAGACTACAGCTCCTACGAGCAGTACTTC
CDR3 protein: CASSLDYSSYEQYF

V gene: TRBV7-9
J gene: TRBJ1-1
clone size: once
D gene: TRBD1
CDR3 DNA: TGTGCCACGACCGACAGGGGGGGAATGAACACTGAAGCTTTCTTT
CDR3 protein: CATTDRGGMNTEAFF

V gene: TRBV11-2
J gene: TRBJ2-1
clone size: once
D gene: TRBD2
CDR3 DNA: TGTGCCAGCAGCTTAGCGTTTAGCGGGGTATATGAGCAGTTCTTC
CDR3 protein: CASSLAFSGVYEQFF

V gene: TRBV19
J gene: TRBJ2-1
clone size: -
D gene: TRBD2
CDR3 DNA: TGTGCCAGTAGATTCAGCGGGAGTCGGTACAATGAGCAGTTCTTC
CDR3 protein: CASRFSGSRYNEQFF

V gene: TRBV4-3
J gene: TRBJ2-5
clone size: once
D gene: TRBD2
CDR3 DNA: TGCGCCAGCAGCCAAGAAGGACTAGCGGGAGAGGCCCAAGAGACCCAGTACTTC
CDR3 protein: CASSQEGLAGEAQETQYF

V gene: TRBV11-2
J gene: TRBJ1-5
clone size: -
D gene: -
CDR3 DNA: TGTGCCAGCAGCCCGGTGGTACAGTATAGCAATCAGCCCCAGCATTTT
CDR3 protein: CASSPVVQYSNQPQHF

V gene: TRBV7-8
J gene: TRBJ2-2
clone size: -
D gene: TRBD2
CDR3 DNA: TGTGCCAGCAGCTTCGGGCCTCTAGCGGGAAGTCCCGGGGAGCTGTTTTTT
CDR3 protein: CASSFGPLAGSPGELFF

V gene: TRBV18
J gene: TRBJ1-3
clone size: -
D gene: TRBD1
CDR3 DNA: TGTGCCAGCTCAAGCGACAGGGCAGGAAACACCATATATTTT
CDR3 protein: CASSSDRAGNTIYF

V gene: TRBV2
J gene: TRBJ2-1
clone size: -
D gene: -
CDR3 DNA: TGTGCCAGCAAAGTCGGGCGAGTATTCTACAATGAGCAGTTCTTC
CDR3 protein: CASKVGRVFYNEQFF

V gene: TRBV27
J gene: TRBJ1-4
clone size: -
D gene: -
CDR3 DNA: TGTGCCAGCAGTTTATCAATGGGCCCTGAAAAACTGTTTTTT
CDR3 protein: CASSLSMGPEKLFF

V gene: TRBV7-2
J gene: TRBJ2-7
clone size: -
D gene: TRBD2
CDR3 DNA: TGTGCCAGCCGACTAGCGGGGAGTATGGCTAAGGAGCAGTACTTC
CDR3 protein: CASRLAGSMAKEQYF

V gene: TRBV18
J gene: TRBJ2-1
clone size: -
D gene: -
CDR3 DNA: TGTGCCAGCTCATCCACGTCGGCGGACAATGAGCAGTTCTTC
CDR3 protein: CASSSTSADNEQFF

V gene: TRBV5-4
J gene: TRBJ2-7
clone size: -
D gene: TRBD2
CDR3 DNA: TGTGCCAGCAGCCTGGACCTCGGACCGGGGGGGCAGTACTTC
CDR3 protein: CASSLDLGPGGQYF

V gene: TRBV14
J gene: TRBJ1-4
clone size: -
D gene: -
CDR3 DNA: TGTGCCAGCAGCCAAGATCCGGGGTCGGGTGAAAAACTGTTTTTT
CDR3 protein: CASSQDPGSGEKLFF

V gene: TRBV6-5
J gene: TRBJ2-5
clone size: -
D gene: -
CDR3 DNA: TGTGCCAGCAGTCCCACAGGGAAGGAGACCCAGTACTTC
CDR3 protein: CASSPTGKETQYF

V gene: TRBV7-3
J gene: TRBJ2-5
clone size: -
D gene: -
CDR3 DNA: TGTGCCAGCAGCTTAGATCAGAAAGAGACCCAGTACTTC
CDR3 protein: CASSLDQKETQYF

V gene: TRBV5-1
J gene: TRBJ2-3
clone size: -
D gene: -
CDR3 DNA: TGCGCCAGCAGCTTAGCGCAAAGCACAGATACGCAGTATTTT
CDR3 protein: CASSLAQSTDTQYF

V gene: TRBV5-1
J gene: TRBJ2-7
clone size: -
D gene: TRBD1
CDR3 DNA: TGCGCCAGCAGCTTGTCGGGCCCCGTACCGGGACAGTTCTCCTACGAGCAGTACTTC
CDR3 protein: CASSLSGPVPGQFSYEQYF

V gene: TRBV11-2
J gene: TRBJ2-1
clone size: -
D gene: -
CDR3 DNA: TGTGCCAGCAGCCCCCGATGGGGGGCGGTGATTTCCTACAATGAGCAGTTCTTC
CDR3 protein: CASSPRWGAVISYNEQFF

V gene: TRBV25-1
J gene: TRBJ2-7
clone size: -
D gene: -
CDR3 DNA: TGTGCCAGCAGTGAATTTTACGAGCAGTACTTC
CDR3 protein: CASSEFYEQYF

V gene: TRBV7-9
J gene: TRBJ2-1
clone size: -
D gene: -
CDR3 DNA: TGTGCCAGCAGCTACGGGAGCCCTAGGGAGTTCTTC
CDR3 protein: CASSYGSPREFF

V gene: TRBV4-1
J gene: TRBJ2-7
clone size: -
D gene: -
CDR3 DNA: TGCGCCAGCAGCCAAGACTCCGGTGGTTACGAGCAGTACTTC
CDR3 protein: CASSQDSGGYEQYF

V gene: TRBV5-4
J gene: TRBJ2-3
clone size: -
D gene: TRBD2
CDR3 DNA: TGTGCCAGCAGCCGGGTTCCGGGACTAGCGTCAGATACGCAGTATTTT
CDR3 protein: CASSRVPGLASDTQYF

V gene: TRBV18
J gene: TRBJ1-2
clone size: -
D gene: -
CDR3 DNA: TGTGCCAGCTCACCAGGAGGGAGTGATGGCTACACCTTC
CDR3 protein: CASSPGGSDGYTF

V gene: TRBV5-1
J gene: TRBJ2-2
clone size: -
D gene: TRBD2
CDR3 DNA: TGCGCCAGCAACCCCGCTGACGGGAGGGCAACCGGGGAGCTGTTTTTT
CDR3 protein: CASNPADGRATGELFF

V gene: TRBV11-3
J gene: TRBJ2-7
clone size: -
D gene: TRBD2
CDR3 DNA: TGTGCCAGCAGCTCGGGACTAGCCTACGAGCAGTACTTC
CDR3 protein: CASSSGLAYEQYF

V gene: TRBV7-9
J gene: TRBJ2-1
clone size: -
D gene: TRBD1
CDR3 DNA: TGTGCCAGCAGCTACTCGGGACAGTCAAATGAGCAGTTCTTC
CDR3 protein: CASSYSGQSNEQFF